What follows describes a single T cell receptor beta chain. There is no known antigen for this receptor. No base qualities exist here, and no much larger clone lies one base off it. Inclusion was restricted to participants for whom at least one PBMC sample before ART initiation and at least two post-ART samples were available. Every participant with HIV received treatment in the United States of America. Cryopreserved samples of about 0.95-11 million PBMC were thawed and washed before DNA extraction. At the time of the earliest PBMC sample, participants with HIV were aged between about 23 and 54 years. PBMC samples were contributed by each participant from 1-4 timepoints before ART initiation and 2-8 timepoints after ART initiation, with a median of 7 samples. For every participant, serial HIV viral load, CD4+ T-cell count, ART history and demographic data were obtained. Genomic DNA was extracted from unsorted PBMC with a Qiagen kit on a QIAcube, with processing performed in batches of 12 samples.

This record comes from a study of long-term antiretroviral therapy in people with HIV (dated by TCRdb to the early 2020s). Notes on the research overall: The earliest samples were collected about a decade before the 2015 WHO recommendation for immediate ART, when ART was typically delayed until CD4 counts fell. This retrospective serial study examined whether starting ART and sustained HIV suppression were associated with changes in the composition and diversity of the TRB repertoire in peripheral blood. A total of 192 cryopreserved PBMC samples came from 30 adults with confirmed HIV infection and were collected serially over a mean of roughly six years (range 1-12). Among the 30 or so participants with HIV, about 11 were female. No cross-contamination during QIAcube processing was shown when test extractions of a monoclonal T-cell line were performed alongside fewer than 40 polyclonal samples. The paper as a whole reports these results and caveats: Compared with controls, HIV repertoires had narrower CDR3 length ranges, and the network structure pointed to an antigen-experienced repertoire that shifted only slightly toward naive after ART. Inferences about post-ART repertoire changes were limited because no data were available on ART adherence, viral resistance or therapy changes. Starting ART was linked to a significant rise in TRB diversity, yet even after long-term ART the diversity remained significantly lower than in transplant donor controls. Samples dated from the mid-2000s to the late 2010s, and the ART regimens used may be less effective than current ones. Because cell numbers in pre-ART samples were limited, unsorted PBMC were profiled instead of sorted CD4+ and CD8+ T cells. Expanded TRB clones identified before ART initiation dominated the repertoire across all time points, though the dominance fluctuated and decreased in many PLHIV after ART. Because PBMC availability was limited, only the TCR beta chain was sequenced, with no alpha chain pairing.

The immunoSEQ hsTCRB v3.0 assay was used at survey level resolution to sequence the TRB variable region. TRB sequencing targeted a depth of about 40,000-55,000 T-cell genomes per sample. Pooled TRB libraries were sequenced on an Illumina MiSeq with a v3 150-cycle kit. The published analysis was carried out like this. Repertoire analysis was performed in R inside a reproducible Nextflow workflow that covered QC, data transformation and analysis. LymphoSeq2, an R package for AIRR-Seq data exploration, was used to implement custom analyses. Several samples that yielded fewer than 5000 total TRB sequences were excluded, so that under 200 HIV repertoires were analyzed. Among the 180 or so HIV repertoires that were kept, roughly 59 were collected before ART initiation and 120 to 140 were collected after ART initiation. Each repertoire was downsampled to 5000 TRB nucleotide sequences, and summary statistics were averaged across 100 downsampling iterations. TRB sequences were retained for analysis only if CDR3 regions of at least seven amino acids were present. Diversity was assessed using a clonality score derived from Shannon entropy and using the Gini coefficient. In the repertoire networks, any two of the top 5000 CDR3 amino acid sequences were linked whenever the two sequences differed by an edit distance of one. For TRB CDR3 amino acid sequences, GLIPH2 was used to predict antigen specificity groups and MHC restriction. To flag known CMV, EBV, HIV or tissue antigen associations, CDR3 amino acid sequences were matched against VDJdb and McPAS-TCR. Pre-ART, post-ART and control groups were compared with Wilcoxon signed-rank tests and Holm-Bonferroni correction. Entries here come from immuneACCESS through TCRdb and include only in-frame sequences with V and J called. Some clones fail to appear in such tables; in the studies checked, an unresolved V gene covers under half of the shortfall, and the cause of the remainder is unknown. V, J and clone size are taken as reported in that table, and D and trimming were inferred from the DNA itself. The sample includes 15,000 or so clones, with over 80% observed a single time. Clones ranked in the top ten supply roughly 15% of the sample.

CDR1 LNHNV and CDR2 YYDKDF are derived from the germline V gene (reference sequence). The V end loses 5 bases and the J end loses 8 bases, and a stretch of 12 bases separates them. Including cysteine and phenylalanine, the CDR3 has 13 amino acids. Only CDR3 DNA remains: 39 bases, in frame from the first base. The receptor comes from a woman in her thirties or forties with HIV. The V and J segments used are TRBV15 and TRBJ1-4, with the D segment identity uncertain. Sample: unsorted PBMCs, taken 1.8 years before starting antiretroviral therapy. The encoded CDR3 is CATSPKPLEKLFF. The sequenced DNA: TGTGCCACCAGCCCGAAGCCGCTAGAAAAACTGTTTTTT.